These 14 T cell receptor beta chains were sequenced from one sample in a study of OX40 agonist ivuxolimab in advanced cancers. TCRdb keeps only in-frame clones here, not all; method: immunoSEQ multiplex PCR. Here the sample spans approximately 58,000 clones, 82% being singletons. The specimen comprised CD4+ or CD8+ T cells sorted from blood, sampled in a trial of the OX40 agonist ivuxolimab. These receptor sequences come from an adult with an advanced solid tumor such as melanoma, head and neck, liver or kidney cancer.

J is TRBJ1-1 and V is TRBV11-2; D remains unclear. The CDR3 runs to 13 residues. Trimming shortened V by 4 bases and J by 2 bases, and 8 bases separated the two germline ends. CDR1 SGHAT and CDR2 FQNNGV come from the germline V gene. The CDR3 bases are TGTGCCAGCAGCTCTCAGGTAAACACTGAAGCTTTCTTT. Amino acids: CASSSQVNTEAFF.

The chain uses TRBV7-8 and TRBJ1-6, with D maybe TRBD1 (6 bases). This CDR3 comprises 15 residues. With 3 bases removed from V and 6 bases from J, the gap between germline ends came to 12 bases. CDR1 is SGHVS, CDR2 FQNEAQ, per germline. CDR3 DNA: TGTGCCAGCAGCTTTGGGGGGGGGCCTAATTCACCCCTCCACTTT. Protein: CASSFGGGPNSPLHF.

The chain employs TRBV6-5 and TRBJ2-2; tentatively, D is TRBD1 (5 bases). V was pared by 4 bases and J by 0 bases, with 9 bases between. The CDR3 sequence is 15 residues long. Germline-derived CDR1 and CDR2 are MNHEY and SVGAGI. This CDR3 reads CASSSTDTNTGELFF. The CDR3, as DNA: TGTGCCAGCAGTTCGACAGACACGAACACCGGGGAGCTGTTTTTT.

The V gene is TRBV27, the J gene TRBJ1-2; D is undetermined. The CDR3 is 13 residues long. V was pared by 8 bases and J by 7 bases, with 17 bases between. From germline, CDR1 is MNHEY and CDR2 SMNVEV (reference sequence). Here the CDR3 reads CASAPFTNSGYTF. For the CDR3, the DNA is TGTGCCAGCGCTCCTTTCACCAATTCTGGCTACACCTTC.

This clone was picked up one time. The V gene is TRBV7-9, the J gene TRBJ1-4; 10 bases fit TRBD1. J gave up 8 bases and V 4 bases, and 7 bases lay outside the gene matches. The CDR3 contains 15 residues. Germline CDR1 SEHNR, CDR2 FQNEAQ (reference sequence). CDR3 region: CASSSARTGGEKLFF. CDR3 DNA sequence: TGTGCCAGCAGCTCCGCCCGGACAGGGGGGGAAAAACTGTTTTTT.

V gene TRBV19 combines with J gene TRBJ1-5; 9 bases agree with TRBD1. Germline CDR1 reads LNHDA; CDR2 reads SQIVND (reference sequence). Germline trimming cut 5 bases from V and 2 bases from J; bases unmatched to any gene: 10. The CDR3 runs to 17 residues. CDR3 in DNA: TGTGCCAGTAGTGCGCTTACAGGGGGCTCGGGCAATCAGCCCCAGCATTTT. Protein sequence: CASSALTGGSGNQPQHF. Filled out from reference TRBV19 and TRBJ1-5, the complete variable domain reads DGGITQSPKYLFRKEGQNVTLSCEQNLNHDAMYWYRQDPGQGLRLIYYSQIVNDFQKGDIAEGYSVSREKKESFPLTVTSAQKNPTAFYLCASSALTGGSGNQPQHFGDGTRLSIL.

This chain joins TRBV4-3 and TRBJ2-7; no clear D. V was trimmed by 1 base and J by 0 bases, leaving 7 bases between them. Germline-derived CDR1 and CDR2 are LGHNA and YSLEER. This CDR3 has 14 residues. The CDR3 is CASSQGVNSYEQYF. CDR3 coding DNA: TGCGCCAGCAGCCAAGGAGTCAACTCCTACGAGCAGTACTTC.

V gene TRBV10-2 combines with J gene TRBJ2-7; D gene ambiguous. V shed 4 bases and J shed 6 bases, with 13 bases lying between them. Germline V lookup: CDR1 WSHSY, CDR2 SAAADI. CDR3 size: 13 residues. Here the CDR3 DNA reads TGCGCCAGCAGTGGAGACCCCCCGTTCGAGCAGTACTTC. As protein: CASSGDPPFEQYF.

The V call is TRBV2, the J call TRBJ2-7; D could derive from TRBD1 or TRBD2 (5 bases each). CDR3 length equals 14 residues. V was pared by 6 bases and J by 5 bases, with 17 bases between. Germline assignment: CDR1 SNHLY and CDR2 FYNNEI. CDR3 nucleotide sequence: TGTGCCAGCAGAGGCCTGGGGGTCCAAAACGAGCAGTACTTC. Residues: CASRGLGVQNEQYF. Supplemented by reference TRBV2 and TRBJ2-7, the full variable domain reads EPEVTQTPSHQVTQMGQEVILRCVPISNHLYFYWYRQILGQKVEFLVSFYNNEISEKSEIFDDQFSVERPDGSNFTLKIRSTKLEDSAMYFCASRGLGVQNEQYFGPGTRLTVT.

This clone has only a few counts. This chain connects TRBV11-2 to TRBJ2-5, with 15 bases matching TRBD2. The CDR3 length is 16 residues. The V segment lost 4 bases and the J segment 1 base; nucleotides outside the gene matches: 1. Germline lookup yields CDR1 SGHAT and CDR2 FQNNGV. The chain's CDR3 is CASSSGLAGGQETQYF. The CDR3 DNA sequence: TGTGCCAGCAGCTCGGGACTAGCGGGGGGCCAAGAGACCCAGTACTTC.

This clone has a single count. The chain uses TRBV5-8 and TRBJ1-3, with D possibly TRBD1 on 5 matching bases. The CDR3 length is 15 residues. V gave up 3 bases and J gave up 0 bases, with 10 bases separating them. Germline-derived CDR1 and CDR2 are SGHTS and YDEGEE. CDR3 bases: TGTGCCAGCAGCTCCGGGACGGCCTCTGGAAACACCATATATTTT. Its translation is CASSSGTASGNTIYF.

In its sample, this clone was seen once. The V call is TRBV6-1, the J call TRBJ2-7; D may be TRBD1 (6 bases). V lost 7 bases and J 6 bases, leaving 22 bases between the germline ends. CDR1 is MNHNS and CDR2 is SASEGT in the germline V gene. The CDR3 sequence is 15 residues long. CDR3: CASKSIPGHLAEQYF. The CDR3 DNA is TGTGCCAGCAAGTCCATTCCGGGACACCTGGCCGAGCAGTACTTC.

The V call is TRBV19, the J call TRBJ2-1; D might be TRBD2 (5 bases). V was cut by 3 bases and J by 6 bases, with 9 bases left in between. Germline V gene sequence: CDR1 LNHDA, CDR2 SQIVND (reference sequence). The CDR3 extends over 13 amino acids. CDR3 coding DNA: TGTGCCAGTAGTATTACCGGGATCAATGAGCAGTTCTTC. This translates into CASSITGINEQFF.

The chain employs TRBV29-1 and TRBJ2-7; D tentatively reads TRBD1 or TRBD2 (6 bases each). V lost 5 bases and J 5 bases, leaving 13 bases between the germline ends. The CDR3 has 12 amino acids. Per the germline V gene, CDR1 is SQVTM and CDR2 is ANQGSEA. CDR3 in amino acids: CSVRRGANEQYF. The DNA for the CDR3 is TGCAGCGTTCGGAGGGGGGCCAACGAGCAGTACTTC.